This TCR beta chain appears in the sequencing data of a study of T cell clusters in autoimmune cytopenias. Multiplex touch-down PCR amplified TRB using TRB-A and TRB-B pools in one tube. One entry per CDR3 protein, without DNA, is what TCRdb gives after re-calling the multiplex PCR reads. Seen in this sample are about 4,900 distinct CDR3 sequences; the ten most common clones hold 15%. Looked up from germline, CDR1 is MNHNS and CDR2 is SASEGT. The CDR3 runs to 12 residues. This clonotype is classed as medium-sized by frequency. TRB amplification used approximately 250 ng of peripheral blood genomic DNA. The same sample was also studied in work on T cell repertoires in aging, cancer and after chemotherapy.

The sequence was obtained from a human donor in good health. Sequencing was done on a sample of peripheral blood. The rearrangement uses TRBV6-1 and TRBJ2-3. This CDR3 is CASTLYTDTQYF.